This TCR beta chain derives from a study of Graves' ophthalmopathy and Graves' hyperthyroidism. Amplified material comprised TCR beta CDR3 regions derived from RNA transcripts. HTBI-primed RT-PCR formed the first round, and a multiplex PCR formed the second. One entry per CDR3 protein, called by TCRdb with MiXCR from the multiplex PCR reads. This repertoire shows under 400,000 distinct CDR3 sequences, under 20% found once; its top ten account for roughly 12%. Where ophthalmopathy was present, donors had moderate-to-severe activity, CAS ≥3, NOSPECS ≥4 and duration under 3 months. Exclusion covered patients with other autoimmune diseases or uncontrolled infections (as well as pregnancy or lactation). Clinical symptoms, serum thyroxine, TRAb, thyroid ultrasound and orbital computed tomography formed the basis of diagnosis. This clonotype was recorded at least ten times. The clonotype comes from an adult man with Graves' ophthalmopathy. Source material: peripheral blood.

CDR3 bases: TGTGCCAGCAGCCAACAGGGTATGATTGGCACTGAAGCTTTCTTT. It codes for CASSQQGMIGTEAFF. This chain links TRBV11-2 with TRBJ1-1; possible D gene TRBD1, 6 bases. The CDR3 loop spans 15 amino acids. In germline, CDR1 is SGHAT, CDR2 FQNNGV. The V and J ends lost 5 bases and 4 bases respectively, with 17 bases between them.